The 5 T cell receptor beta chains below come from one sample, sequenced in a study of T-cell reconstitution after alpha-beta-depleted transplantation in children. Researchers prepared the TCRbeta library using unique molecular identifiers, the study reports. TCRdb passed the PCR reads through MiXCR, listing each CDR3 protein once. The table shows about 610,000 distinct CDR3 sequences, with roughly 10% occurring only once. Sequencing used PBMCs from the stem cell graft donor, obtained from the stem cell graft. These receptors all stem from a human donor who donated a stem cell graft to a child with acute myeloid leukemia.

This rearrangement joins TRBV12-3 or TRBV12-4 to TRBJ1-1; tentative D call: TRBD1 (5 bases). Trimming took off 3 bases at V and 3 bases at J, with 29 bases between the two ends. The CDR3 extends over 20 amino acids. Here the CDR3 reads CASSFGGEGWMPRADTEAFF. In DNA form, the CDR3 reads TGTGCCAGCAGTTTTGGAGGGGAGGGTTGGATGCCCCGAGCGGACACTGAAGCTTTCTTT.

This clonotype showed up many times. Written as DNA, the CDR3 is TGCAGCGTTATGAAATTGCAGGGTGCTAACTATGGCTACACCTTC. Translating it yields CSVMKLQGANYGYTF. The V gene is TRBV29-1, the J gene TRBJ1-2; D might be TRBD1 (5 bases). With 5 bases removed from V and 0 bases from J, the gap between germline ends came to 16 bases. The germline V gene has CDR1 SQVTM and CDR2 ANQGSEA. CDR3 size: 15 residues. Drawing the rest from reference TRBV29-1 and TRBJ1-2, the complete variable domain is SAVISQKPSRDICQRGTSLTIQCQVDSQVTMMFWYRQQPGQSLTLIATANQGSEATYESGFVIDKFPISRPNLTFSTLTVSNMSPEDSSIYLCSVMKLQGANYGYTFGSGTRLTVV.

This clonotype showed up many times. J is TRBJ2-3 and V is TRBV5-1, with TRBD2 matching 10 bases. The V and J ends lost 0 bases and 6 bases, in that order; junction bases with no gene match: 4. The germline V gene has CDR1 SGHRS and CDR2 YFSETQ. The CDR3 covers 15 residues. The CDR3: CASSLDSGRTDTQYF. CDR3 coding DNA: TGCGCCAGCAGCTTGGATAGCGGGAGGACCGATACGCAGTATTTT.

The CDR3 region has the DNA TGTGCCAGCAGGAACAGGTTGCGGCACACCGGGGAGCTGTTTTTT. Its translation: CASRNRLRHTGELFF. The chain combines TRBV21-1 with TRBJ2-2. TRBV21-1 is termed a pseudogene. The CDR3 runs to 15 residues.

This clonotype was observed at least ten times. The chain is built from TRBV10-3 and TRBJ2-3; no clear D gene. Germline lookup yields CDR1 ENHRY and CDR2 SYGVKD. The germline V and J ends were trimmed by 4 bases and 4 bases, with 6 bases remaining between them. The CDR3 runs 12 residues. The CDR3 bases are TGTGCCATCAGTGCCCGGGCAGATACGCAGTATTTT. Translating it yields CAISARADTQYF.